The TCR beta chain under discussion was sequenced for a study of OX40 agonist ivuxolimab in advanced cancers. Regarding the study in general: Ivuxolimab was a fully human IgG2 agonistic monoclonal antibody targeting the costimulatory receptor OX40 (CD134). Intravenous ivuxolimab was administered to patients every 2 weeks at six dose levels: 0.01, 0.1, 0.3, 1.5, 3 and 10 mg/kg. Of the approximately 50 dose-escalation patients, hepatocellular carcinoma was present in about 20, melanoma in approximately 15, renal cell carcinoma in 9 and head and neck cancer in 9. The dose-escalation cohort was 82.7% male with a mean age of 60 years, ranging from roughly 23 to 90. Patients were allowed to have had prior anti-PD-1, anti-PD-L1 or anti-CTLA-4 therapy, and around 40% of the dose-escalation patients had previously received checkpoint inhibitors. Partial responses occurred in three dose-escalation patients, of whom one had hepatocellular carcinoma and two had cutaneous melanoma. The point of sequencing TCRbeta in the periphery was to test whether ivuxolimab changed TCR sequence diversity and drove clonal T-cell expansion. The paper covers the monotherapy dose-escalation part of the phase I ivuxolimab trial, which included N ≈ 57 patients.

To sequence the TCRbeta CDR3 region, genomic DNA was isolated from the sorted cells. TCRbeta CDR3 regions were sequenced using the immunoSEQ Assay. TCRdb provides this immuneACCESS table in a form limited to in-frame rearrangements. Some clones are lacking; in checked studies, under half of them reflect an unresolved V gene, and why the rest are absent is not known. The sample data list more than 40,000 clones, and approximately 80% of these were observed just once. Clones ranked in the top ten supply around 2.7% of the sample. Overall study results and their limits: Low levels of normalized T-cell clonal expansion were also shown by some nonresponding patients. After ivuxolimab, expanded clones were on average more numerous among CD8+ T cells than among CD4+ T cells. The antigen specificity of the clonally expanded peripheral T cells was not determined. In the 0.1-3.0 mg/kg groups, partial responders had among the lowest normalized peripheral clonal expansion, particularly in CD8+ T cells. At doses of 0.1 to 3.0 mg/kg, clonal expansion of both CD4+ and CD8+ T cells in blood was seen between baseline and week 6.

Details on this clone: Its antigen is unknown. Within one base of it there is no much larger clone, and no base qualities were kept.

Deletion took 7 bases off V and 5 bases off J, with a span of 6 bases between the germline ends. The CDR3 goes from the cysteine to the phenylalanine over 11 residues. The read is trimmed to its CDR3 DNA, 33 bases read in frame from base 1. The germline V gene (reference sequence) sets CDR1 to LNHDA and CDR2 to SQIVND. Patients with autoimmune disease history or receiving systemic immunosuppression were excluded from the trial. Peripheral blood for TCR sequencing was collected from all dose cohorts at baseline, on cycle 4 day 1, and on cycle 7 day 1. Samples came from an open-label, multicenter, first-in-human phase I dose-escalation trial of ivuxolimab. The trial enrolled adults with locally advanced or metastatic head and neck squamous cell, hepatocellular, melanoma or renal cell carcinoma. Before TCR sequencing, CD4+ and CD8+ T cells were separately sorted from peripheral blood.

Recombination joined TRBV19 with TRBJ2-1; the D gene assignment is ambiguous. The source of this sequence is an adult with an advanced solid tumor such as melanoma, head and neck, liver or kidney cancer. This specimen was CD4+ or CD8+ T cells sorted from blood, taken in a trial of the OX40 agonist ivuxolimab. Read as DNA, the sequence is TGTGCCAGTAAAAAAAACAATGAGCAGTTCTTC. This codes for CASKKNNEQFF. Full variable domain (CDR3 extended with the reference TRBV19 and TRBJ2-1 proteins): DGGITQSPKYLFRKEGQNVTLSCEQNLNHDAMYWYRQDPGQGLRLIYYSQIVNDFQKGDIAEGYSVSREKKESFPLTVTSAQKNPTAFYLCASKKNNEQFFGPGTRLTVL.